This TCR beta chain was documented in a study of T cell repertoires in aging, cancer and after chemotherapy (dated by TCRdb to about 2019). As for the study more broadly: Donors spanned six age groups from 30 or younger to 70 or older, with at least three individuals per group. In total, the full dataset held millions of TCR reads. Healthy donor control TCR repertoires were recorded over several months to years and showed clear clonal overlap across re-sampling. The study profiled peripheral blood TCR beta repertoires from healthy donors and cancer patients to examine immunoaging and T cell reconstitution after chemotherapy. Alongside 95 to 100 healthy donors serving as a reference group, the cohort included 218 cancer patients, of whom about 94 had hematological cancers and 124 had solid cancers. On the study overall, not on this receptor specifically: According to the authors, the repertoire data do not allow conclusions to be drawn about immunological memory after chemotherapy. In healthy donors, the decline in TCR diversity with age was mainly explained by loss of richness, whereas in cancer patients loss of evenness was also found to contribute. Compared with age-matched healthy donors, untreated patients with hematological or solid cancers had significantly lower TCR diversity and higher clonality in blood. In both cancer cohorts, the median generation probability rose over the chemotherapy interval, which suggests that the repertoire was reconstituted through rebound thymic output.

This clonotype has just a few counts. Its antigen remains undetermined. No clone much larger than this one lies a single base away; base qualities are absent. Rearranged TRB sequences spanning V, D and J segments were amplified in a multiplex touch-down PCR with a mixed TRB-A/B primer pool. Two consecutive PCR reactions with Phusion HS II polymerase added Illumina adapters and sample indices to the amplicons. Amplicons were gel-purified with the NucleoSpin Gel and PCR Clean-up kit, then checked with Qubit and an Agilent 2100 Bioanalyzer. Sequencing of libraries was carried out on an Illumina MiSeq in 600-cycle, single-indexed, paired-end runs. The published analysis was carried out like this. TRB sequences were processed with MiXCR versions 2.12 and 3.0.5. Each unique CDR3 nucleotide sequence was treated as one clone, and only productive sequences with two or more reads were kept. Repertoire metrics included Shannon diversity, evenness, clonality (one minus evenness), and alpha-parameterized diversity profiles from alpha 0 to 5. The IGoR algorithm was used to calculate generation probabilities of clones in the paired pre- and post-chemotherapy samples. The public reads were run again by TCRdb, first through fastp at Q25 and then through MiXCR, and only productive beta chains were kept. Merged by CDR3 protein, the rows form single entries marked with the most common genes and DNA. Here the V and J calls rest on TCRdb's processing, not on the authors' analysis. This sample gives about 12,000 distinct CDR3 sequences in total; approximately 31% of them show up just once. The ten largest clones capture around 9.1% of the sample.

Instead of sorted cells or RNA, genomic DNA extracted from peripheral blood served as the source for amplifying TCR beta rearrangements. The sample comprised blood. The TCR sequence derives from a human donor in good health. The donor label of this sample is uncertain.

The CDR3 has the sequence CASSEKWDGYTF. The nucleotide sequence is given as TGTGCCAGCAGTGAAAAATGGGATGGCTACACCTTC. The chain is made from TRBV6-5 and TRBJ1-2; the D gene lacks a confident call. V and J lose 5 bases and 6 bases, and a span of 10 bases separates them. The germline V gene encodes CDR1 MNHEY and CDR2 SVGAGI. The cysteine opens and the phenylalanine closes a CDR3 of 12 amino acids. The only DNA kept is the CDR3, 36 bases in frame from the first base.